A single sample gave rise to the 24 T cell receptor beta chains below, sequenced in a study of beta chain features in type 1 diabetes. Sequencing targeted expressed TCRB transcripts, as all isolated RNA had been reverse transcribed. The data were produced by immunoSEQ multiplex PCR, yet TCRdb's version contains in-frame clones alone and is incomplete. The sample has under 450,000 clones, around 14% seen once. Sequencing was performed on naive CD4+ T cells from blood. The source of these receptors is a man younger than 40 in good health.

Only a few counts were recorded for this clone. In DNA form, the CDR3 reads TGTGCCAGCAGCTTGGGCCCAACAAACACCATATATTTT. Encoded protein: CASSLGPTNTIYF. This chain links TRBV7-2 with TRBJ1-3, with D hard to call. CDR1 SGHTA and CDR2 FQGNSA come from the germline V gene. Trimming left V 3 bases short and J 6 bases short, with 9 bases between. The CDR3 has 13 amino acids.

In this sample, this clone turned up a few times. The chain has TRBV10-3 and TRBJ2-7; 10 nucleotides match TRBD2. The V gene's germline CDR1 is ENHRY and CDR2 SYGVKD. V shed 4 bases, J shed 7 bases, and the junction held 10 bases outside the gene matches. This CDR3 is 15 amino acids long. CDR3 sequence: CAISGTSGPEREQYV. CDR3 coding DNA: TGTGCCATCAGTGGGACTAGCGGCCCGGAGAGGGAGCAGTACGTC.

This clone was seen only a few times. The V and J genes are TRBV15 and TRBJ2-5; D remains unclear. The CDR3 has 12 residues. Trimming shortened V by 4 bases and J by 1 base, and 4 bases separated the two germline ends. Germline V gene data show CDR1 as LNHNV and CDR2 as YYDKDF (reference sequence). The CDR3, as DNA: TGTGCCACCAGCATAGCCCAAGAGACCCAGTACTTC. Translation gives CATSIAQETQYF.

This clone was counted between two and nine times. The CDR3 spells CASSLNLARSYEQYF. In DNA, the CDR3 is TGTGCCAGCAGCTTAAATCTTGCCAGGAGCTACGAGCAGTACTTC. J is TRBJ2-7 and V is TRBV13; D not certain. Germline CDR1 reads PRHDT; CDR2 reads FYEKMQ (reference sequence). The CDR3 loop spans 15 amino acids. Between the trimmed V and J ends, which lost 2 bases and 3 bases, there was a span of 14 bases.

V and J are TRBV29-1 and TRBJ2-3; perhaps TRBD2 as D (6 bases). Trimming left V 7 bases short and J 0 bases short, with 11 bases between. The CDR3 covers 13 residues. The V gene's germline CDR1 is SQVTM and CDR2 ANQGSEA. CDR3 DNA sequence: TGCAGCGCAGGGCGGGGAAGCACAGATACGCAGTATTTT. The encoded protein is CSAGRGSTDTQYF.

The rearrangement joins TRBV2 to TRBJ1-5, with TRBD1 identical over 9 bases. Trimming removed 5 bases from V and 3 bases from J; junction bases left unmatched: 5. CDR1 and CDR2 (germline): SNHLY, FYNNEI. The CDR3 is 15 amino acids. CDR3 residues: CASSYWTGVNQPQHF. The CDR3 DNA is TGTGCCAGCAGTTACTGGACAGGGGTCAATCAGCCCCAGCATTTT.

This clone was picked up a small number of times. This chain links TRBV7-2 with TRBJ2-3, with a weak D call TRBD1 (5 bases). Trimming removed 3 bases from V and 0 bases from J, with 13 bases in between. This CDR3 region has 16 residues. CDR1 SGHTA and CDR2 FQGNSA come from the germline V gene. The CDR3 loop is CASSLGLSASTDTQYF. DNA of the CDR3: TGTGCCAGCAGCTTGGGGCTTTCGGCTAGCACAGATACGCAGTATTTT.

The genes are TRBV7-7 and TRBJ2-2; D could derive from TRBD1 or TRBD2 (5 bases each). The germline V gene has CDR1 SSHAT and CDR2 FNYEAQ (reference sequence). The CDR3 consists of 14 residues. Trimming left V 5 bases short and J 6 bases short, with 13 bases between. Written as DNA, the CDR3 is TGTGCCAGCAGCCCCGGGACCGTCTCCGGGGAGCTGTTTTTT. It specifies CASSPGTVSGELFF.

This clone was seen a single time. The V call is TRBV5-1, the J call TRBJ2-2; the D gene is possibly TRBD1 (6 bases). V lost 0 bases, J lost 4 bases, and 13 bases lay in between. The CDR3 loop spans 16 amino acids. Germline CDR1 SGHRS, CDR2 YFSETQ. CDR3 protein: CASSLGTGHPTGELFF. The CDR3 DNA follows: TGCGCCAGCAGCTTGGGGACGGGACACCCCACCGGGGAGCTGTTTTTT.

This clone came up a few times. V is TRBV29-1 and J is TRBJ1-1; 8 bases line up with TRBD1. The CDR3 sequence is 14 residues long. Germline CDR1 reads SQVTM; CDR2 reads ANQGSEA. The junction had 7 bases not matched to a gene; V was cut back by 6 bases and J by 1 base. The CDR3 DNA reads TGCAGCGTAGAGCGACAGGGGAGGAACACTGAAGCTTTCTTT. It translates to CSVERQGRNTEAFF.

This clone has just one count. The gene calls are TRBV4-3 and TRBJ2-2; D is uncertain. Between the trimmed V and J ends, which lost 1 base and 0 bases, there was a span of 15 bases. Germline assignment: CDR1 LGHNA and CDR2 YSLEER. There are 18 residues in the CDR3. This CDR3 is CASSQGKAGYPNTGELFF. The CDR3 DNA is TGCGCCAGCAGCCAAGGGAAGGCAGGATACCCGAACACCGGGGAGCTGTTTTTT.

This chain uses TRBV27 with TRBJ1-2, with 10 nucleotides matching TRBD1. Unmatched junction bases numbered 6, after V lost 2 bases and J lost 3 bases. The CDR3 has 16 residues. Germline values: CDR1 MNHEY, CDR2 SMNVEV (reference sequence). CDR3 sequence: CASSLGRTGGHYGYTF. CDR3 bases: TGTGCCAGCAGTTTAGGGCGGACAGGGGGACACTATGGCTACACCTTC.

The chain carries TRBV20-1 and TRBJ2-5; D is perhaps TRBD2 (5 bases). CDR1 is DFQATT and CDR2 is SNEGSKA in the germline V gene (reference sequence). The CDR3 consists of 11 residues. V was trimmed by 4 bases and J by 5 bases, leaving 8 bases between them. CDR3 loop: CSANKRETQYF. As DNA, the CDR3 is TGCAGTGCTAATAAGCGGGAGACCCAGTACTTC.

The rearrangement joins TRBV5-1 to TRBJ2-7; 8 nucleotides align to TRBD1. The ends lost 5 bases at V and 4 bases at J; junction bases unmatched: 8. Germline CDR1 and CDR2: SGHRS and YFSETQ. The CDR3 is made up of 14 amino acids. The CDR3 DNA follows: TGCGCCAGCAGTCACGGACAGGGACGATACGAGCAGTACTTC. This gives the protein CASSHGQGRYEQYF. The full variable domain, completed using reference TRBV5-1 and TRBJ2-7, is KAGVTQTPRYLIKTRGQQVTLSCSPISGHRSVSWYQQTPGQGLQFLFEYFSETQRNKGNFPGRFSGRQFSNSRSEMNVSTLELGDSALYLCASSHGQGRYEQYFGPGTRLTVT.

DNA for the CDR3: TGTGCCAGCAGGCGTAATGAGCAGTTCTTC. Translated, it gives CASRRNEQFF. The genes are TRBV2 and TRBJ2-1; D ambiguous. The CDR3 has 10 residues. CDR1 and CDR2 from the germline V gene are SNHLY and FYNNEI. V lost 6 bases and J 7 bases, leaving 4 bases between the germline ends.

CDR3 sequence: CASSLTVGLSSYNEQFF. Here the CDR3 DNA reads TGTGCCAGCAGCTTAACCGTGGGTTTAAGCTCCTACAATGAGCAGTTCTTC. The chain uses TRBV7-3 and TRBJ2-1; D not resolved. The germline V gene has CDR1 SGHTA and CDR2 FQGTGA. The CDR3 length is 17 residues. The germline V and J ends were trimmed by 0 bases and 0 bases, with 12 bases remaining between them.

This clone occurred a few times. The V call is TRBV7-9, the J call TRBJ2-1; D ambiguous. CDR3 size: 11 residues. CDR1 and CDR2 (germline): SEHNR, FQNEAQ (reference sequence). The V end lost 5 bases, the J end lost 8 bases, and 7 bases lay between the germline ends. The CDR3 nucleotides are TGTGCCAGCAGCCTGAACTATGAGCAGTTCTTC. This encodes CASSLNYEQFF.

The chain recombines TRBV7-2 with TRBJ1-2; D gene uncertain. Trimming took off 1 base at V and 6 bases at J, with 9 bases between the two ends. The CDR3 covers 13 residues. The germline V gene has CDR1 SGHTA and CDR2 FQGNSA. The CDR3 DNA is TGTGCCAGCAGCTTAGAACCCGGGAATGGCTACACCTTC. Residues: CASSLEPGNGYTF.

The genes are TRBV12-5 and TRBJ1-1; possible D gene TRBD1, 5 bases. The CDR3 covers 13 residues. From germline, CDR1 is LGHNT and CDR2 FRNRAP. The V and J ends lost 5 bases and 5 bases respectively, with 12 bases between them. The CDR3 coding sequence is TGTGCTAGTGGTCAGGGAAGGGGAACTGAAGCTTTCTTT. It specifies CASGQGRGTEAFF.

The CDR3 coding sequence is TGTGCCTGGAGTGTAGGGGCACCAAACACTGAAGCTTTCTTT. Translation gives CAWSVGAPNTEAFF. V usage is TRBV30 and J usage is TRBJ1-1, with D possibly being TRBD1 (5 bases). Germline V gene sequence: CDR1 GTSNPN, CDR2 SVGIG (reference sequence). The V and J ends lost 0 bases and 2 bases respectively, with 10 bases between them. The CDR3 totals 14 residues.

This clone has a handful of counts. The chain joins TRBV14 to TRBJ1-1; D gene uncertain. This CDR3 has 12 residues. Germline CDR1 and CDR2: SGHDN and FVKESK. The V and J ends lost 2 bases and 8 bases respectively, with 9 bases between them. The CDR3 coding sequence is TGTGCCAGCAGCCAACCCGGACGGGAAGCTTTCTTT. Protein product: CASSQPGREAFF. Full variable domain (outside the CDR3, taken from reference TRBV14 and TRBJ1-1): EAGVTQFPSHSVIEKGQTVTLRCDPISGHDNLYWYRRVMGKEIKFLLHFVKESKQDESGMPNNRFLAERTGGTYSTLKVQPAELEDSGVYFCASSQPGREAFFGQGTRLTVV.

The V gene is TRBV7-6, the J gene TRBJ2-7; tentative D call: TRBD2 (5 bases). The V gene lost 4 bases and the J gene lost 4 bases, with 20 bases spanning the gap. The CDR3 totals 16 residues. The V gene's germline CDR1 is SGHVS and CDR2 FNYEAQ. CDR3 sequence: CASSSREGRLPYEQYF. For the CDR3, the DNA is TGTGCCAGCAGCTCCAGAGAGGGCAGACTACCTTACGAGCAGTACTTC.

There are a few counts of this clone. The V and J genes are TRBV28 and TRBJ2-7; D remains ambiguous. The V gene lost 5 bases and the J gene lost 1 base, with 9 bases spanning the gap. CDR3 length: 13 amino acids. In germline, CDR1 is MDHEN, CDR2 SYDVKM. The CDR3 protein is CASSPRQSYEQYV. The CDR3 DNA is TGTGCCAGCAGTCCACGACAATCCTACGAGCAGTACGTC.

V is TRBV7-2 and J is TRBJ1-2; 9 bases fit TRBD1. There are 15 residues in the CDR3. V was pared by 7 bases and J by 6 bases, with 12 bases of the junction left unmatched. Germline V gene sequence: CDR1 SGHTA, CDR2 FQGNSA. The CDR3 region is CASTQQGAHKNGYTF. The DNA for the CDR3 is TGTGCCAGCACCCAACAGGGGGCGCATAAAAATGGCTACACCTTC.